The 21 T cell receptor beta chains below were found in one sample sequenced in a study of neurological immune-mediated disorders. In TCRdb, the 5' RACE reads were re-called with MiXCR into one record per CDR3 protein. The table lists about 66,000 distinct CDR3 sequences, nearly 3.5% of them singletons. The material sequenced was PBMCs. Receptor source: a man between 40 and 49 years old with multiple sclerosis.

This clonotype was detected many times. V usage is TRBV20-1 and J usage is TRBJ2-2; 8 nucleotides match TRBD1. The germline gives CDR1 DFQATT, CDR2 SNEGSKA (reference sequence). V trimming: 0 bases; J trimming: 4 bases; junction bases outside the gene matches: 7. This CDR3 is 16 amino acids long. In DNA, the CDR3 is TGCAGTGCTAGAGATCCGTTACAGGGGGGCACCGGGGAGCTGTTTTTT. Amino acid sequence: CSARDPLQGGTGELFF.

Ten or more counts support this clonotype. The chain employs TRBV25-1 and TRBJ1-5; D not resolved. Trimming cost V 1 base and J 4 bases, with 8 bases left between them. The germline V gene has CDR1 MGHDK and CDR2 SYGVNS. The CDR3 covers 14 residues. The CDR3 reads CASSELGRNQPQHF. CDR3 bases: TGTGCCAGCAGTGAATTAGGCCGTAATCAGCCCCAGCATTTT.

This clonotype showed up many times. The chain uses TRBV3-1 and TRBJ1-1; 8 bases are a match to TRBD1. Germline lookup yields CDR1 LGHDT and CDR2 YNNKEL (reference sequence). V lost 4 bases, J lost 1 base, and 5 bases stayed unmatched. This CDR3 has 15 residues. The CDR3 loop is CASSPRQGTNTEAFF. CDR3 DNA: TGTGCCAGCAGCCCTAGACAGGGGACGAACACTGAAGCTTTCTTT.

A remark on this clonotype: This could be a read error, since a much larger clone is one nucleotide away. J is TRBJ2-7 and V is TRBV24-1; 11 bases line up with TRBD1. Germline trimming cut 5 bases from V and 6 bases from J; bases unmatched to any gene: 5. Germline loops: CDR1 KGHDR, CDR2 SFDVKD. There are 14 residues in the CDR3. This CDR3 reads CATSAGTGGFEQYF. The CDR3 region has the DNA TGTGCCACCAGTGCCGGGACAGGGGGTTTCGAGCAGTACTTC.

This clonotype was recorded at least ten times. V and J are TRBV5-1 and TRBJ2-5; D tentatively fits TRBD1 or TRBD2 (5 bases each). CDR1 is SGHRS, CDR2 YFSETQ, per germline. The V gene lost 2 bases and the J gene lost 5 bases, with 16 bases spanning the gap. CDR3 length: 15 amino acids. The CDR3 coding sequence is TGCGCCAGCAGCTTAGGGACCAACCTGGGGGAGACCCAGTACTTC. It yields the protein CASSLGTNLGETQYF.

The V and J genes are TRBV19 and TRBJ2-1; D might be TRBD2 (6 bases). Trimming took off 4 bases at V and 9 bases at J, with 13 bases between the two ends. Germline CDR1 reads LNHDA; CDR2 reads SQIVND (reference sequence). The CDR3 loop spans 13 amino acids. The CDR3 sequence: CASSTVGRGEQFF. The CDR3 bases are TGTGCCAGTAGTACGGTCGGGCGGGGTGAGCAGTTCTTC.

This clonotype was counted ten times or more. V and J are TRBV27 and TRBJ2-7; 7 bases are a match to TRBD2. J was trimmed by 0 bases and V by 5 bases; bases with no gene match: 7. The CDR3 covers 15 residues. CDR1 is MNHEY and CDR2 is SMNVEV in the germline V gene (reference sequence). The CDR3 here is CASSHTSESSYEQYF. The CDR3 nucleotides read TGTGCCAGCAGTCACACTAGCGAGAGCTCCTACGAGCAGTACTTC.

This clonotype was seen many times. The chain employs TRBV11-1 and TRBJ2-7; 8 nucleotides align to TRBD2. This CDR3 has 13 amino acids. Germline-derived CDR1 and CDR2 are SGHAT and FQDESV (reference sequence). Losses at the gene ends were 5 bases for V and 5 bases for J; bases not matched to a gene: 5. Written as DNA, the CDR3 is TGTGCCAGCAGCACCCCGACTAGCGACGAGCAGTACTTC. Residues: CASSTPTSDEQYF.

Many counts were recorded for this clonotype. The chain employs TRBV7-2 and TRBJ2-5; D gene ambiguous. V was cut by 5 bases and J by 0 bases, with 10 bases left in between. The length of the CDR3 is 14 residues. Germline CDR1 reads SGHTA; CDR2 reads FQGNSA. The CDR3 is CASSPFRNQETQYF. CDR3 nucleotide sequence: TGTGCCAGCAGCCCGTTCAGGAACCAAGAGACCCAGTACTTC.

This clonotype has just a few counts. The gene calls are TRBV6-2 or TRBV6-3 and TRBJ2-4; maybe TRBD1 (5 bases). CDR3 length: 15 amino acids. The germline gives CDR1 MNHEY, CDR2 SVGEGT. Trimming removed 0 bases from V and 8 bases from J, with 14 bases in between. The CDR3 loop is CASSYSDITLDIQYF. CDR3 bases: TGTGCCAGCAGTTACTCGGACATTACCTTGGACATTCAGTACTTC.

This clonotype showed up many times. V usage is TRBV10-3 and J usage is TRBJ2-7; D is possibly TRBD1 (5 bases). Trimming stripped 7 bases from V and 3 bases from J, with 13 bases between. Looked up from germline, CDR1 is ENHRY and CDR2 is SYGVKD. CDR3 length: 13 amino acids. The CDR3 coding sequence is TGTGCCATCAAGAACAGGTCTGACTACGAGCAGTACTTC. Amino acid sequence: CAIKNRSDYEQYF.

There are many counts of this clonotype. V usage is TRBV7-2 and J usage is TRBJ1-5; TRBD1 might be the D (5 bases). V was shortened by 5 bases and J by 2 bases, with 19 bases between the two germline ends. The CDR3 is made up of 17 amino acids. Germline V gene lookup returns CDR1 SGHTA and CDR2 FQGNSA. CDR3 nucleotide sequence: TGTGCCAGCAGCGTCCGGGACTTCCTAGGGGGCAATCAGCCCCAGCATTTT. It specifies CASSVRDFLGGNQPQHF.

In this sample, this clonotype turned up many times. This chain connects TRBV19 to TRBJ2-7, with 11 bases lining up with TRBD1. Germline V gives CDR1 LNHDA, CDR2 SQIVND (reference sequence). This CDR3 is 15 amino acids long. Trimming at V came to 4 bases and at J to 5 bases, leaving 7 bases not matched to a gene. The CDR3, as DNA: TGTGCCAGTAGTACTCCGGGACAGGGGGTCCACGAGCAGTACTTC. Protein sequence: CASSTPGQGVHEQYF. The full variable domain, in which reference TRBV19 and TRBJ2-7 provide the parts outside the CDR3, is DGGITQSPKYLFRKEGQNVTLSCEQNLNHDAMYWYRQDPGQGLRLIYYSQIVNDFQKGDIAEGYSVSREKKESFPLTVTSAQKNPTAFYLCASSTPGQGVHEQYFGPGTRLTVT.

This clonotype came up many times. The gene calls are TRBV20-1 and TRBJ2-7, with 11 positions matching TRBD2. The V gene end was trimmed by 3 bases and the J gene end by 2 bases; junction bases not matched to a gene: 6. The CDR3 has 15 residues. The V gene's germline CDR1 is DFQATT and CDR2 SNEGSKA (reference sequence). CDR3 DNA sequence: TGCAGTGCTAGGCAGACTAGCGGGGTCCCCTACGAGCAGTACTTC. Protein product: CSARQTSGVPYEQYF.

This clonotype was seen ten or more times. V usage is TRBV24-1 and J usage is TRBJ2-1; D possibly corresponds to TRBD1 (6 bases). Germline V gene data show CDR1 as KGHDR and CDR2 as SFDVKD. The germline V and J ends were trimmed by 2 bases and 8 bases, with 12 bases remaining between them. The CDR3 has 14 residues. The CDR3 DNA reads TGTGCCACCAGTGATTCCCCAGGGGTGGATGAGCAGTTCTTC. Protein product: CATSDSPGVDEQFF.

This clonotype was picked up many times. The chain is built from TRBV29-1 and TRBJ1-6, with TRBD1 matching 7 bases. Germline lookup yields CDR1 SQVTM and CDR2 ANQGSEA. After removal of 7 bases from V and 6 bases from J, the junction contained 6 bases not matched to a gene. This CDR3 has 13 residues. The CDR3 bases are TGCAGCGCCCAGACAGGGCTTAATTCACCCCTCCACTTT. It encodes CSAQTGLNSPLHF.

This clonotype was seen many times. The rearrangement uses TRBV7-6 and TRBJ2-3, with D possibly being TRBD2 (6 bases). The CDR3 has 17 residues. Germline lookup yields CDR1 SGHVS and CDR2 FNYEAQ. V was clipped by 5 bases and J by 0 bases, with 18 bases between them. CDR3 in amino acids: CASSGRGTWLSTDTQYF. CDR3 bases: TGTGCCAGCAGCGGCCGGGGGACCTGGCTAAGCACAGATACGCAGTATTTT. Full variable domain (remainder filled in from reference TRBV7-6 and TRBJ2-3): GAGVSQSPRYKVTKRGQDVALRCDPISGHVSLYWYRQALGQGPEFLTYFNYEAQQDKSGLPNDRFSAERPEGSISTLTIQRTEQRDSAMYRCASSGRGTWLSTDTQYFGPGTRLTVL.

This clonotype was seen at least ten times. J is TRBJ1-2 and V is TRBV9; no clear D. V lost 0 bases and J 0 bases, leaving 9 bases between the germline ends. Germline-derived CDR1 and CDR2 are SGDLS and YYNGEE. The CDR3 loop spans 15 amino acids. CDR3 in amino acids: CASSVGQGPNYGYTF. CDR3 bases: TGTGCCAGCAGCGTAGGGCAAGGACCTAACTATGGCTACACCTTC.

The chain joins TRBV6-5 to TRBJ2-7; D uncertain. This CDR3 comprises 16 residues. Germline CDR1 is MNHEY and CDR2 is SVGAGI. V shed 6 bases and J shed 0 bases, with 18 bases lying between them. CDR3 nucleotide sequence: TGTGCCAGCAGCCGCCGGGCGGCCCTAAGCTCCTACGAGCAGTACTTC. Protein: CASSRRAALSSYEQYF.

This clonotype was seen at least ten times. The V and J genes are TRBV5-1 and TRBJ1-1; D possibly corresponds to TRBD1 (6 bases). The CDR3 length is 14 residues. Germline-derived CDR1 and CDR2 are SGHRS and YFSETQ. V was shortened by 0 bases and J by 3 bases, with 9 bases between the two germline ends. The CDR3 reads CASSLAQGHTEAFF. DNA of the CDR3: TGCGCCAGCAGCTTGGCACAGGGTCACACTGAAGCTTTCTTT.

This clonotype came up a few times. V is TRBV20-1 and J is TRBJ2-3, with D tentatively TRBD1 (5 bases). The CDR3 totals 14 residues. The germline V gene encodes CDR1 DFQATT and CDR2 SNEGSKA (reference sequence). V lost 8 bases, J lost 2 bases, and 17 bases lay in between. This CDR3 is CSPRGRTITDTQYF. The CDR3 region has the DNA TGCAGTCCTCGCGGACGGACAATCACAGATACGCAGTATTTT.